This T cell receptor beta chain derives from a study of cytomegalovirus exposure and HLA in healthy donors. From germline, CDR1 is GTSNPN and CDR2 SVGIG (reference sequence). The junction had 3 bases not matched to a gene; V was cut back by 8 bases and J by 3 bases. This CDR3 has 12 residues. Primers included in the PCR were 60 Vbeta and 13 Jbeta primers. TCRdb's copy holds only in-frame clones and misses some; the assay was immunoSEQ multiplex PCR. Here the sample spans about 300,000 clones, roughly 85% being singletons. This TCR derives from a man between 35 and 55 years old in good health and CMV-seropositive. The chain uses TRBV30 and TRBJ2-3; 9 nucleotides align to TRBD2. Sequences were obtained from PBMCs. CDR3 protein: CAGGGGTDTQYF. CDR3 in DNA: TGTGCCGGCGGGGGGGGGACAGATACGCAGTATTTT.